The TCR beta chain under discussion was sequenced for a study of OX40 agonist ivuxolimab in advanced cancers. At the level of the study: Hepatocellular carcinoma, melanoma, renal cell or head and neck cancer was diagnosed in the dose-escalation patients.

Profiled with immunoSEQ multiplex PCR; TCRdb holds only in-frame clones, not every one. The data show more than 50,000 clones, around 87% seen once. Germline V gene data show CDR1 as LGHNA and CDR2 as YNFKEQ. The CDR3 totals 13 residues. Trimming pared 1 base from V and 7 bases from J, leaving 10 bases between. This clone was detected only a few times. This specimen was CD4+ or CD8+ T cells sorted from blood, taken in a trial of the OX40 agonist ivuxolimab. The chain recombines TRBV4-2 with TRBJ1-2; D call uncertain. The sequence was collected from an adult with an advanced solid tumor such as melanoma, head and neck, liver or kidney cancer. CDR3 nucleotide sequence: TGTGCCAGCAGCCAAGGGAGGCAGTCTGGCTACACCTTC. Amino acids: CASSQGRQSGYTF.